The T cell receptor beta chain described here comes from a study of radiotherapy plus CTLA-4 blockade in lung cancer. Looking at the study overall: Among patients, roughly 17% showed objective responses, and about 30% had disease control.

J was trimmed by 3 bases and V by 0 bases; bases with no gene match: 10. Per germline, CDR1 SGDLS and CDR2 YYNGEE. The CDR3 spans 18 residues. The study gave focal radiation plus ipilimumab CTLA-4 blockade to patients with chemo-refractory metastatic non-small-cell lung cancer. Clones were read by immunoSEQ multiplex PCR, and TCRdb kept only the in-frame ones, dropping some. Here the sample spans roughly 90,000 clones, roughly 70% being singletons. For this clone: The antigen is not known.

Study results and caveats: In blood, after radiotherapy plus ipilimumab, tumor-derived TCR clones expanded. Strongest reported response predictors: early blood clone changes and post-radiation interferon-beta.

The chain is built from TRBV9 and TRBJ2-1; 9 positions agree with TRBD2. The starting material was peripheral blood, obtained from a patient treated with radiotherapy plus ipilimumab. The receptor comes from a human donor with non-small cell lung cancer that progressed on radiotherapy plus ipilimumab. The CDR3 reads CASSVGMRGGPGYNEQFF. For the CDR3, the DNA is TGTGCCAGCAGCGTAGGGATGCGGGGGGGCCCTGGCTACAATGAGCAGTTCTTC.